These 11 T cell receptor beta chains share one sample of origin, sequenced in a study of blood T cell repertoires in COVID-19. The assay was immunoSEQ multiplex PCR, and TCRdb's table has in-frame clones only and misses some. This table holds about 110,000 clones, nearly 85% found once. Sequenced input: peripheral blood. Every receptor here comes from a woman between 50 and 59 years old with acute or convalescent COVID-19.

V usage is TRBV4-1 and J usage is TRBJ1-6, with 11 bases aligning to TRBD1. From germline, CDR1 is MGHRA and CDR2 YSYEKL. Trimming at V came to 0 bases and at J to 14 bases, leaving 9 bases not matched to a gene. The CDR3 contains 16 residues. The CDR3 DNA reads TGCGCCAGCAGCCAAGAGAGGACAGGGGGCCCAAAAGCCCTCCACTTT. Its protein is CASSQERTGGPKALHF.

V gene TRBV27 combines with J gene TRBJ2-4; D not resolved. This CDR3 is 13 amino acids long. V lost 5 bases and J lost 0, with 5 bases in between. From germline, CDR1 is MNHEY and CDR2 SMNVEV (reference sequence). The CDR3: CASSQLAKNIQYF. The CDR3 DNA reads TGTGCCAGCAGTCAACTAGCCAAAAACATTCAGTACTTC.

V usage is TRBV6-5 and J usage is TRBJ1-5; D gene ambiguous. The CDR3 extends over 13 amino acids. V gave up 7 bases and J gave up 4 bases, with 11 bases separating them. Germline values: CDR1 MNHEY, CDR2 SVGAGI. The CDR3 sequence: CASTGAENQPQHF. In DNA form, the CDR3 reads TGTGCCAGCACCGGAGCGGAGAATCAGCCCCAGCATTTT.

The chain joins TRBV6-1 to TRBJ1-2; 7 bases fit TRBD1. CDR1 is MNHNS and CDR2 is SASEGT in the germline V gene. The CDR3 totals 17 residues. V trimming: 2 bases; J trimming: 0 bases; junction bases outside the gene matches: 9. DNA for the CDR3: TGTGCCAGCAGTGAAAATCGACAGGGCCCTTCTAACTATGGCTACACCTTC. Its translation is CASSENRQGPSNYGYTF.

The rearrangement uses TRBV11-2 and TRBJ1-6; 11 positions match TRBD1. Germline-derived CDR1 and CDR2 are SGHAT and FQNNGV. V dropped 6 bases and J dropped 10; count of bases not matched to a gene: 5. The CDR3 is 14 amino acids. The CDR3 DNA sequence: TGTGCCAGCAGTTCGGGACAGGGGGGATCACCCCTCCACTTT. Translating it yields CASSSGQGGSPLHF.

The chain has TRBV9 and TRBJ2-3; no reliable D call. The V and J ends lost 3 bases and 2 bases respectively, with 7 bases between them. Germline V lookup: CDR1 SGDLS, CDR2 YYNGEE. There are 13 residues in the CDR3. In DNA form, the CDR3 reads TGTGCCAGCAGCGCCGACATCACAGATACGCAGTATTTT. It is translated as CASSADITDTQYF. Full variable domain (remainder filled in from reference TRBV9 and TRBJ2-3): DSGVTQTPKHLITATGQRVTLRCSPRSGDLSVYWYQQSLDQGLQFLIQYYNGEERAKGNILERFSAQQFPDLHSELNLSSLELGDSALYFCASSADITDTQYFGPGTRLTVL.

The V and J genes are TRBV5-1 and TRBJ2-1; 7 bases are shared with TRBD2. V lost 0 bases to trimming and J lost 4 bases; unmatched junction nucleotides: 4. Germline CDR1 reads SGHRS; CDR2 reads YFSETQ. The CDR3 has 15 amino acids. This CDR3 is CASSLGSGDYNEQFF. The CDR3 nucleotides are TGCGCCAGCAGCTTGGGGAGCGGGGATTACAATGAGCAGTTCTTC.

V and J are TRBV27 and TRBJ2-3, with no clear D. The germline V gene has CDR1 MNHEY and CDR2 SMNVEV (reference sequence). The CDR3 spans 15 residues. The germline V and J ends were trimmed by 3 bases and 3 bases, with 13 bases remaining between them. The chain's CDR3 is CASSFRNGKTDTQYF. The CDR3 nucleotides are TGTGCCAGCAGTTTCAGGAATGGAAAAACAGATACGCAGTATTTT.

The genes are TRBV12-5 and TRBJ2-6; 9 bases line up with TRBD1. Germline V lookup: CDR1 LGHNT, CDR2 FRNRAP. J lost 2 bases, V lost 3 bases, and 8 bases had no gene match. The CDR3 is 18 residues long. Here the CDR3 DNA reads TGTGCTAGTGGTTTCATAACCAACAGGGGGCCTGGGGCCAACGTCCTGACTTTC. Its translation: CASGFITNRGPGANVLTF.

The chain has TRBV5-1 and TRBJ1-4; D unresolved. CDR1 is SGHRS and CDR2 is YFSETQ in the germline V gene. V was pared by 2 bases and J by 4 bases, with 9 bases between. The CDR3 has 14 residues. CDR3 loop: CASSFGLFNEKLFF. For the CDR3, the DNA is TGCGCCAGCAGCTTTGGACTGTTTAATGAAAAACTGTTTTTT.

This CDR3 is CASSIQGEKLFF. DNA of the CDR3: TGCGCCAGCAGCATTCAGGGGGAAAAACTGTTTTTT. The chain joins TRBV5-1 to TRBJ1-4, with D tentatively TRBD1 (6 bases). Trimming pared 4 bases from V and 8 bases from J, leaving 9 bases between. The length of the CDR3 is 12 residues. Germline V CDR1 and CDR2: SGHRS, YFSETQ.